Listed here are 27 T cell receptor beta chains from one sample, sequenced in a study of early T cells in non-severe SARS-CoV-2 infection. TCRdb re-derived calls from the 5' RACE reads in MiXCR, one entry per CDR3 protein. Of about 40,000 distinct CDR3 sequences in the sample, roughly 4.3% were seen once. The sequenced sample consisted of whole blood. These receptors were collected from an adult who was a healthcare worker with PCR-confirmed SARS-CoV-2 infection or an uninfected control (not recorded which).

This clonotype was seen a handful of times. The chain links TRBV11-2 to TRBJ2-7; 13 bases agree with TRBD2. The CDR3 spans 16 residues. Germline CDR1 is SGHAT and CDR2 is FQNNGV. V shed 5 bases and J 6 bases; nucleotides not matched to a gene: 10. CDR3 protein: CASSPWTSGSLAEQYF. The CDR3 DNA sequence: TGTGCCAGCAGCCCATGGACTAGCGGGAGTTTAGCCGAGCAGTACTTC.

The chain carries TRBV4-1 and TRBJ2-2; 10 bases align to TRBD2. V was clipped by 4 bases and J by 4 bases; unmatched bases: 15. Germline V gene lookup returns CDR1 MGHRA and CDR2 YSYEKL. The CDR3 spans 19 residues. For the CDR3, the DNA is TGCGCCAGCAGCCCAATAGCCTCTAGCGGGAGTGACGCCACCGGGGAGCTGTTTTTT. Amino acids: CASSPIASSGSDATGELFF.

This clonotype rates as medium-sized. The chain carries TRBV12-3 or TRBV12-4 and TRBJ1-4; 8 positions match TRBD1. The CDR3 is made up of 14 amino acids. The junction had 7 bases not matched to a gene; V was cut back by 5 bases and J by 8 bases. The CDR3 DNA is TGTGCCAGCAGTAGAAACAGGGGGACGGAAAAACTGTTTTTT. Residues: CASSRNRGTEKLFF.

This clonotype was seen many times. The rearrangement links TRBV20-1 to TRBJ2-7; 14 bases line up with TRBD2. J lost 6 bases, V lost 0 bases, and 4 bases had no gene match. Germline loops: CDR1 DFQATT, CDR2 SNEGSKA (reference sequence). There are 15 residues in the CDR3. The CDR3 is CSARDRLAGGIEQYF. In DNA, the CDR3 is TGCAGTGCTAGAGATCGACTAGCGGGAGGGATCGAGCAGTACTTC.

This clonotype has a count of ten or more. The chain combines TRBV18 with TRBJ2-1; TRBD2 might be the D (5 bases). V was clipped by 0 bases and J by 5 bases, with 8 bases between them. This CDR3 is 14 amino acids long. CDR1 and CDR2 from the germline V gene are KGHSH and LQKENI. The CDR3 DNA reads TGTGCCAGCTCACCACCGAGCGGTAACAATGAGCAGTTCTTC. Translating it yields CASSPPSGNNEQFF.

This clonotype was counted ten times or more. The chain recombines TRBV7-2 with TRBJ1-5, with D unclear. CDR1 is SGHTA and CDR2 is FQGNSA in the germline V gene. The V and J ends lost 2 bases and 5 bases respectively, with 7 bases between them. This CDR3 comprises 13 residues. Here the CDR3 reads CASSLRLDQPQHF. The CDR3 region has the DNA TGTGCCAGCAGCTTAAGGTTGGATCAGCCCCAGCATTTT.

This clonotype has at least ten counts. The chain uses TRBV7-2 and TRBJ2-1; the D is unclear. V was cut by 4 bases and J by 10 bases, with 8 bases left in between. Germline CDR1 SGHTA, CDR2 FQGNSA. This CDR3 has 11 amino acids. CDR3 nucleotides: TGTGCCAGCAGCTCCCTTGGGGAGCAGTTCTTC. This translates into CASSSLGEQFF.

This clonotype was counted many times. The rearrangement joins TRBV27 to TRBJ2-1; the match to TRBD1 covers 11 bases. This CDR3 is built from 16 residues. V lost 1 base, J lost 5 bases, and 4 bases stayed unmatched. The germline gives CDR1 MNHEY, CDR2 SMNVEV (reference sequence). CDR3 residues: CASSLYPGQGDNEQFF. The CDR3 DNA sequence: TGTGCCAGCAGTTTATACCCGGGACAGGGGGACAATGAGCAGTTCTTC.

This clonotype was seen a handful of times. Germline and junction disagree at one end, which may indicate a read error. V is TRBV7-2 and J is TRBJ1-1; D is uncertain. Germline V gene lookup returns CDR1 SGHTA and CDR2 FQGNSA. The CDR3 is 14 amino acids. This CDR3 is CANSLPRVVTEAFF. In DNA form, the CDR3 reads TGTGCCAACAGCCTCCCGAGGGTAGTCACTGAAGCTTTCTTT.

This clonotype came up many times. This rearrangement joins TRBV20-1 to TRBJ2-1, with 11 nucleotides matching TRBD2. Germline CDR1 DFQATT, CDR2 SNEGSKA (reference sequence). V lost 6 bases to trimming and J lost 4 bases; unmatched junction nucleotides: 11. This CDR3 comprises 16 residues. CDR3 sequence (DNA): TGCAGTGCCATAGAAGAACTAGCGGGAGTTTACAATGAGCAGTTCTTC. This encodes CSAIEELAGVYNEQFF.

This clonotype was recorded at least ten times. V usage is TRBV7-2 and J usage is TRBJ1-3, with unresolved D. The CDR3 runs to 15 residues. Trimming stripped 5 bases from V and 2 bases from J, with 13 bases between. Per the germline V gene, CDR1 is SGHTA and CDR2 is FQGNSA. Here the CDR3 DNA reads TGTGCCAGCAGCCCGTGGTTGGGTGCTGGAAACACCATATATTTT. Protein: CASSPWLGAGNTIYF.

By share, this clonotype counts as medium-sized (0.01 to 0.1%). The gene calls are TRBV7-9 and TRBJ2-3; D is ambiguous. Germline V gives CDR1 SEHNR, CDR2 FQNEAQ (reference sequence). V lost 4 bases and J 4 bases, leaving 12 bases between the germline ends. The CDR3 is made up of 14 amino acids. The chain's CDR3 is CASSSRSEADTQYF. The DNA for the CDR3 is TGTGCCAGCAGCTCCAGGAGCGAGGCAGATACGCAGTATTTT.

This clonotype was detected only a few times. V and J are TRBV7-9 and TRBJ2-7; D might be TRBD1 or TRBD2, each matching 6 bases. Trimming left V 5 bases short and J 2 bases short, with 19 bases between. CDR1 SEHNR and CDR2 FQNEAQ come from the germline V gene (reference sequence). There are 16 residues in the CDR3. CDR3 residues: CASSPRGPLPPYEQYF. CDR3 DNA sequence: TGTGCCAGCAGCCCCCGGGGGCCTCTACCCCCCTACGAGCAGTACTTC. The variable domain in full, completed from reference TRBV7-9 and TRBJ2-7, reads DTGVSQNPRHKITKRGQNVTFRCDPISEHNRLYWYRQTLGQGPEFLTYFQNEAQLEKSRLLSDRFSAERPKGSFSTLEIQRTEQGDSAMYLCASSPRGPLPPYEQYFGPGTRLTVT.

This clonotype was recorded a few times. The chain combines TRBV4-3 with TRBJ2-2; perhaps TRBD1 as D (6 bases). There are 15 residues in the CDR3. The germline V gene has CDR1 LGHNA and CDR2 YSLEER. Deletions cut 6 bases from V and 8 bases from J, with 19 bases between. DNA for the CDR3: TGCGCCAGCAGTTTTGGAAGGTCAGGGGTGGGGGAGCTGTTTTTT. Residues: CASSFGRSGVGELFF.

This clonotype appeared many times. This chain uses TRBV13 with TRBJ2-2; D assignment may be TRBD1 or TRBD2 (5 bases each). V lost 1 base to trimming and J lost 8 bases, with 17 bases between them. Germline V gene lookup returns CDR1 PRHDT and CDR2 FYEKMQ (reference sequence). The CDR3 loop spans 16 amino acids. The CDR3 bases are TGTGCCAGCAGCTTAGACCCCGGGGCAGGTGGAGGGGAGCTGTTTTTT. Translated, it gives CASSLDPGAGGGELFF.

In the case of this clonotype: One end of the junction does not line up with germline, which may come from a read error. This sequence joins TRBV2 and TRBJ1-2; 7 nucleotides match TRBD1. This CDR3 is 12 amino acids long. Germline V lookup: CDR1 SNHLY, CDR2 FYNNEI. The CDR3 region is CASTFGQDGHTF. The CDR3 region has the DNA TGTGCCAGCACATTCGGACAGGATGGCCACACCTTC.

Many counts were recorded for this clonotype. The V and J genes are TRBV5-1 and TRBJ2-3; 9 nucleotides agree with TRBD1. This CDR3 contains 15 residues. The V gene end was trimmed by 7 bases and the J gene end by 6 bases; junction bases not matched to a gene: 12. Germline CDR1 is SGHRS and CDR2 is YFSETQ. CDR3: CASGMGQGLSDTQYF. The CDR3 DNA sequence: TGCGCCAGCGGCATGGGACAGGGACTGTCGGATACGCAGTATTTT.

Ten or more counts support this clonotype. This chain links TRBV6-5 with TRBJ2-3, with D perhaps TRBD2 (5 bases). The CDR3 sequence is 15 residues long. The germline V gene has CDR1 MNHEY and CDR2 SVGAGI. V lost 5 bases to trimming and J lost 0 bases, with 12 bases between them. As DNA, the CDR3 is TGTGCCAGCAGTCGGACGGGAATTAGCACAGATACGCAGTATTTT. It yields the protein CASSRTGISTDTQYF.

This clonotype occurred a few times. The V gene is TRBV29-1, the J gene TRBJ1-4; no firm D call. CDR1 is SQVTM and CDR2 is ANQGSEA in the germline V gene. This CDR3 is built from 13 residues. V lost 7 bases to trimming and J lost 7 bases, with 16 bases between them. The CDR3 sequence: CSGLESASEKLFF. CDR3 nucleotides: TGCAGCGGCCTGGAGAGTGCTAGTGAAAAACTGTTTTTT.

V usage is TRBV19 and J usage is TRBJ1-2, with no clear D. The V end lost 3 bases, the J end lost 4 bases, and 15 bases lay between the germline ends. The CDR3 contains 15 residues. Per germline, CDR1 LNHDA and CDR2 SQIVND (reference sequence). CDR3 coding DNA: TGTGCCAGTAGTATCCCAGCGCCTTCCTCCTATGGCTACACCTTC. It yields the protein CASSIPAPSSYGYTF.

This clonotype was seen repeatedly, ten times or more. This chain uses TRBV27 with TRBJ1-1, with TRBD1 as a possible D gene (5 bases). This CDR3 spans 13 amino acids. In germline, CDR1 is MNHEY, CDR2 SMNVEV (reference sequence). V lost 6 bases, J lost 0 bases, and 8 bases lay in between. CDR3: CASRLQVNTEAFF. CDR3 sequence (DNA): TGTGCCAGCAGATTACAGGTGAACACTGAAGCTTTCTTT.

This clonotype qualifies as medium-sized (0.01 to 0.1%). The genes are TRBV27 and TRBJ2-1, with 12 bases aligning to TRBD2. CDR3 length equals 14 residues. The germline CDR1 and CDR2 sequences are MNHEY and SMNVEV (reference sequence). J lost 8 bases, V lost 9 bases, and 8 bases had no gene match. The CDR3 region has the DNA TGTGCCAGTAAAACTAGCGGGGGGTTTGATGAGCAGTTCTTC. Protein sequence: CASKTSGGFDEQFF.

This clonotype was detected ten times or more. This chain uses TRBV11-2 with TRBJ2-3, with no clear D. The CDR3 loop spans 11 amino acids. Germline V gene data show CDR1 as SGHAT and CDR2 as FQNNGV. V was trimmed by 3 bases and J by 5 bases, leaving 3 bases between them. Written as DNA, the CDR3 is TGTGCCAGCAGCTTGGAAGATACGCAGTATTTT. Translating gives CASSLEDTQYF.

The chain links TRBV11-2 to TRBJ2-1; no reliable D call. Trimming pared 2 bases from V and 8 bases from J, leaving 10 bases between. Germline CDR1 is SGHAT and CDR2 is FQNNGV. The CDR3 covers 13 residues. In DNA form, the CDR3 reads TGTGCCAGCAGCTTATTAGAGTACGATGAGCAGTTCTTC. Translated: CASSLLEYDEQFF. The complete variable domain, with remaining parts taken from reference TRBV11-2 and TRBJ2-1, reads EAGVAQSPRYKIIEKRQSVAFWCNPISGHATLYWYQQILGQGPKLLIQFQNNGVVDDSQLPKDRFSAERLKGVDSTLKIQPAKLEDSAVYLCASSLLEYDEQFFGPGTRLTVL.

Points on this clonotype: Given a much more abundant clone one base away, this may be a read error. The chain's CDR3 is CSANQGGKEAQYF. The DNA for the CDR3 is TGCAGTGCTAACCAGGGGGGGAAAGAGGCCCAGTACTTC. The chain uses TRBV20-1 and TRBJ2-5, with D perhaps given as TRBD1 or TRBD2 (7 bases each). CDR1 and CDR2 from the germline V gene are DFQATT and SNEGSKA (reference sequence). CDR3 length equals 13 residues.

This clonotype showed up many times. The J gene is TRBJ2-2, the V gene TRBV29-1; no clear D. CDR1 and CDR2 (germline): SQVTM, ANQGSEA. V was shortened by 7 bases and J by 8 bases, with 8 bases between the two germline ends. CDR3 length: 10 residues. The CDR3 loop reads CSGGGGELFF. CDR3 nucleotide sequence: TGCAGCGGGGGTGGTGGGGAGCTGTTTTTT.

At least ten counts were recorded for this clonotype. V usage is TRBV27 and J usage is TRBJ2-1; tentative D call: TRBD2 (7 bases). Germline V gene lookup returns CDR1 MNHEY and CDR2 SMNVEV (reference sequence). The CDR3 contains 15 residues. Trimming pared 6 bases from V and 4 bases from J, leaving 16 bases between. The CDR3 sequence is CASSLVGGLYNEQFF. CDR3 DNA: TGTGCCAGCAGCCTAGTCGGGGGGCTATACAATGAGCAGTTCTTC.